The TCR beta chain described here comes from a study of cytomegalovirus exposure and HLA in healthy donors. CDR1 SGHRS and CDR2 YFSETQ come from the germline V gene. The CDR3 is 13 amino acids. Losses at the gene ends were 9 bases for V and 2 bases for J; bases not matched to a gene: 4. This clone was counted between two and nine times. Vbeta (60) and Jbeta (13) primers were used in the PCR. Libraries were prepared by immunoSEQ multiplex PCR; TCRdb keeps only in-frame clonotypes and omits some of them. The table has 130,000 or so clones, around 74% seen once; the top ten hold 5.5% to 7%. Sequencing used PBMCs. The TCR sequence derives from a middle-aged man in good health and CMV-seropositive. V and J are TRBV5-1 and TRBJ2-5; 10 nucleotides line up with TRBD1. The CDR3 DNA sequence: TGCGCCACCGGGGACAGGGGACAAGAGACCCAGTACTTC. It specifies CATGDRGQETQYF.